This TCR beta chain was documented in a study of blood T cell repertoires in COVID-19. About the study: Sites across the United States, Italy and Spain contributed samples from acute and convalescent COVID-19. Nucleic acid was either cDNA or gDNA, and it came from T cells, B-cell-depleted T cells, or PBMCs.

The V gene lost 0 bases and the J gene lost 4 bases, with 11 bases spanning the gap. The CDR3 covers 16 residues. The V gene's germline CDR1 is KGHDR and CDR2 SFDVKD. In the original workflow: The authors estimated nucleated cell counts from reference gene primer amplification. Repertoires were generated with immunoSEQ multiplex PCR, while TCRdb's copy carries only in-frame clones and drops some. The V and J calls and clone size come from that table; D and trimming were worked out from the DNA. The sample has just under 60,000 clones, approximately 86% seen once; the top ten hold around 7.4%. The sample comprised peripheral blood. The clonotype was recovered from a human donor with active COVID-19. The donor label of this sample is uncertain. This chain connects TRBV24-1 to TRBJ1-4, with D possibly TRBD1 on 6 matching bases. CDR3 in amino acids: CATSDLRGEGNEKLFF. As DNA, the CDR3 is TGTGCCACCAGTGATTTGAGGGGGGAGGGTAATGAAAAACTGTTTTTT.